This T cell receptor (beta chain) comes out of a study of CD8 T cells in Susac syndrome. V lost 8 bases and J lost 6; bases outside the gene matches: 14. The CDR3 extends over 16 amino acids. Random hexamers primed reverse transcription of roughly 0.45 to 1 ug RNA. The amplification used immunoSEQ multiplex PCR on TCR beta CDR3; it spanned 54 Vbeta and 13 Jbeta. Using its own MiXCR run on the immunoSEQ multiplex PCR reads, TCRdb lists one record per CDR3 protein. The top ten clones hold roughly 0.14% of a sample with over 95,000 distinct CDR3 sequences, 92% of them seen once. Sequencing targeted TCR beta in blood CD8+ and CD4+ T cells. CD8+ and CD4+ T cells were negatively isolated; TEMRA cells were FACS-enriched.

Material: CD4+ T cells from PBMCs. The clonotype originates from a human donor in good health. The J gene is TRBJ2-1, the V gene TRBV23-1, with 9 bases aligning to TRBD2. TRBV23-1 has ORF status, its function being uncertain. CDR3 DNA: TGCGCCAGCCTCCCCGGCCCGGGACTAGCATCCAATGAGCAGTTCTTC. It encodes CASLPGPGLASNEQFF.